The 18 T cell receptor beta chains given below trace back to one sample, sequenced in a study of T cell responses to AZD1222 COVID-19 vaccine. TCRdb's copy holds only in-frame clones and misses some; the assay was immunoSEQ multiplex PCR. The repertoire holds roughly 77,000 clones, with roughly 90% as singletons. Sample: peripheral blood, taken on day 0 of AZD1222 vaccination. The source of these receptors is an adult in good health.

V and J are TRBV28 and TRBJ1-2; no reliable D call. Germline loops: CDR1 MDHEN, CDR2 SYDVKM. V lost 5 bases to trimming and J lost 2 bases, with 12 bases between them. The CDR3 covers 14 residues. CDR3: CASSTWRGNYGYTF. The CDR3 DNA follows: TGTGCCAGCAGTACCTGGCGGGGAAACTATGGCTACACCTTC.

J is TRBJ2-3 and V is TRBV5-1; TRBD1 might be the D (6 bases). The CDR3 is made up of 14 amino acids. The germline V gene encodes CDR1 SGHRS and CDR2 YFSETQ. Trimming removed 7 bases at V and 4 bases at J, with 16 bases between. CDR3 protein: CASGNQGTSDTQYF. CDR3 nucleotide sequence: TGCGCCAGCGGCAATCAGGGGACGTCAGATACGCAGTATTTT. Complete variable domain (other parts from reference TRBV5-1 and TRBJ2-3): KAGVTQTPRYLIKTRGQQVTLSCSPISGHRSVSWYQQTPGQGLQFLFEYFSETQRNKGNFPGRFSGRQFSNSRSEMNVSTLELGDSALYLCASGNQGTSDTQYFGPGTRLTVL.

J is TRBJ1-5 and V is TRBV19; possible D gene TRBD1, 5 bases. This CDR3 contains 15 residues. Germline V gene sequence: CDR1 LNHDA, CDR2 SQIVND (reference sequence). Trimming stripped 7 bases from V and 7 bases from J, with 20 bases between. CDR3: CASKGQYGLGQPQHF. In nucleotides, the CDR3 is TGTGCCAGTAAGGGGCAGTACGGGCTAGGCCAGCCCCAGCATTTT.

The genes are TRBV7-2 and TRBJ2-3, with 8 bases matching TRBD2. The CDR3 has 16 amino acids. The V segment lost 5 bases and the J segment 1 base; nucleotides outside the gene matches: 8. Germline V CDR1 and CDR2: SGHTA, FQGNSA. The CDR3 loop is CASSPGGAGGTDTQYF. CDR3 in DNA: TGTGCCAGCAGCCCCGGCGGAGCGGGGGGCACAGATACGCAGTATTTT.

This chain connects TRBV30 to TRBJ1-6; 8 bases are a match to TRBD1. This CDR3 is built from 14 residues. V gave up 1 base and J gave up 9 bases; unmatched junction bases: 5. CDR1 is GTSNPN and CDR2 is SVGIG in the germline V gene (reference sequence). The CDR3 loop is CAWSAGQGGSPLHF. The CDR3 nucleotides read TGTGCCTGGAGTGCCGGACAGGGAGGTTCACCCCTCCACTTT.

The chain employs TRBV19 and TRBJ2-3; D may be TRBD1 (7 bases). The CDR3 is 17 residues long. V was trimmed by 2 bases and J by 3 bases, leaving 18 bases between them. Germline CDR1 LNHDA, CDR2 SQIVND (reference sequence). The DNA of the CDR3 is TGTGCCAGTAGTATACCCGAAAACAGGGGAGGTACAGATACGCAGTATTTT. It codes for CASSIPENRGGTDTQYF.

This chain connects TRBV7-9 to TRBJ2-7, with D possibly matching TRBD1 (6 bases). The CDR3 covers 18 residues. Trimming cost V 4 bases and J 3 bases, with 25 bases left between them. Per the germline V gene, CDR1 is SEHNR and CDR2 is FQNEAQ (reference sequence). CDR3 bases: TGTGCCAGCAGCTCCACCCGAGCCACGACAGGACCCATCTACGAGCAGTACTTC. This translates into CASSSTRATTGPIYEQYF.

The chain couples TRBV29-1 to TRBJ1-1, with a tentative D call TRBD1 (5 bases). V lost 6 bases, J lost 1 base, and 6 bases lay in between. There are 11 residues in the CDR3. Germline V lookup: CDR1 SQVTM, CDR2 ANQGSEA. The CDR3 DNA reads TGCAGCGTAAGGGGGAACACTGAAGCTTTCTTT. Amino acid sequence: CSVRGNTEAFF.

This clone was found once. The chain links TRBV3-1 (or the pseudogene TRBV3-2) to TRBJ1-4; D might be TRBD1 (5 bases). The germline CDR1 and CDR2 sequences are LGHDT and YNNKEL (reference sequence). The CDR3 has 15 residues. V shed 5 bases and J shed 4 bases, with 14 bases lying between them. The CDR3 is CASSGRRDFNEKLFF. The CDR3 DNA reads TGTGCCAGCAGCGGCCGCCGGGACTTTAATGAAAAACTGTTTTTT.

This clone came up a few times. This rearrangement joins TRBV2 to TRBJ1-2; tentatively, D is TRBD1 (6 bases). CDR3 length: 15 residues. Trimming took off 4 bases at V and 3 bases at J, with 15 bases between the two ends. The germline V gene has CDR1 SNHLY and CDR2 FYNNEI. The CDR3 nucleotides are TGTGCCAGCAGTGCGAGCCGCTCAGGGGACTATGGCTACACCTTC. Residues: CASSASRSGDYGYTF.

The chain has TRBV10-2 and TRBJ1-5, with 7 bases fitting TRBD1. The CDR3 loop spans 17 amino acids. Trimming at V came to 4 bases and at J to 3 bases, leaving 12 bases not matched to a gene. Germline-derived CDR1 and CDR2 are WSHSY and SAAADI. CDR3 region: CASSVRQGEQDNQPQHF. Here the CDR3 DNA reads TGCGCCAGCAGTGTCCGGCAGGGGGAACAGGACAATCAGCCCCAGCATTTT.

This sequence joins TRBV4-3 and TRBJ2-3, with D perhaps matching TRBD1 (5 bases). Germline-derived CDR1 and CDR2 are LGHNA and YSLEER. Trimming cost V 3 bases and J 0 bases, with 13 bases left between them. The CDR3 has 16 amino acids. CDR3 in amino acids: CASSQGSTDSTDTQYF. CDR3 bases: TGCGCCAGCAGCCAGGGGTCGACAGATAGCACAGATACGCAGTATTTT.

The chain joins TRBV10-3 to TRBJ1-1; D is undetermined. The germline V gene has CDR1 ENHRY and CDR2 SYGVKD. Trimming shortened V by 4 bases and J by 0 bases, and 9 bases separated the two germline ends. This CDR3 is built from 14 residues. The CDR3 DNA is TGTGCCATCAGTGGGGTGGATATGAACACTGAAGCTTTCTTT. The encoded protein is CAISGVDMNTEAFF.

V usage is TRBV6-2 or TRBV6-3 and J usage is TRBJ1-1, with D perhaps TRBD1 (5 bases). The CDR3 runs to 14 residues. The germline CDR1 and CDR2 sequences are MNHEY and SVGEGT. Trimming left V 6 bases short and J 4 bases short, with 15 bases between. The CDR3 sequence is CASSPNQGGTEAFF. The CDR3, as DNA: TGTGCCAGCAGCCCAAATCAGGGAGGCACTGAAGCTTTCTTT.

The gene calls are TRBV27 and TRBJ2-7, with TRBD2 matching over 7 bases. CDR3 length equals 13 residues. Germline CDR1 and CDR2: MNHEY and SMNVEV (reference sequence). Germline trimming cut 8 bases from V and 4 bases from J; bases unmatched to any gene: 8. Written as DNA, the CDR3 is TGTGCCAGCGGACGCAGGGAGGGTTACGAGCAGTACTTC. It specifies CASGRREGYEQYF.

The chain has TRBV28 and TRBJ1-2, with TRBD1 identical over 7 bases. CDR1 MDHEN and CDR2 SYDVKM come from the germline V gene. V gave up 6 bases and J gave up 4 bases; unmatched junction bases: 8. The length of the CDR3 is 14 residues. CDR3 in DNA: TGTGCCAGCAGATCAGGGGGAGGGGTCTATGGCTACACCTTC. As protein: CASRSGGGVYGYTF.

As to this clone: The junction departs from the called germline gene at one end, perhaps through a read error. This chain links TRBV7-7 with TRBJ1-4, with D tentatively TRBD1 (6 bases). The length of the CDR3 is 15 residues. The germline gives CDR1 SSHAT, CDR2 FNYEAQ (reference sequence). This CDR3 reads CASSLIRGVNEKLFF. DNA of the CDR3: TGTGCTAGCAGCTTAATTAGGGGGGTTAATGAAAAACTGTTTTTT.

Details on this clone: The same CDR3 arises from other DNA sequences in this sample as well. This rearrangement joins TRBV27 to TRBJ1-4, with 7 positions matching TRBD1. V was clipped by 6 bases and J by 2 bases; unmatched bases: 6. The CDR3 has 15 amino acids. The V gene's germline CDR1 is MNHEY and CDR2 SMNVEV (reference sequence). CDR3 in DNA: TGTGCCAGCAGACGTCGACAGGGCACTAATGAAAAACTGTTTTTT. It encodes CASRRRQGTNEKLFF.